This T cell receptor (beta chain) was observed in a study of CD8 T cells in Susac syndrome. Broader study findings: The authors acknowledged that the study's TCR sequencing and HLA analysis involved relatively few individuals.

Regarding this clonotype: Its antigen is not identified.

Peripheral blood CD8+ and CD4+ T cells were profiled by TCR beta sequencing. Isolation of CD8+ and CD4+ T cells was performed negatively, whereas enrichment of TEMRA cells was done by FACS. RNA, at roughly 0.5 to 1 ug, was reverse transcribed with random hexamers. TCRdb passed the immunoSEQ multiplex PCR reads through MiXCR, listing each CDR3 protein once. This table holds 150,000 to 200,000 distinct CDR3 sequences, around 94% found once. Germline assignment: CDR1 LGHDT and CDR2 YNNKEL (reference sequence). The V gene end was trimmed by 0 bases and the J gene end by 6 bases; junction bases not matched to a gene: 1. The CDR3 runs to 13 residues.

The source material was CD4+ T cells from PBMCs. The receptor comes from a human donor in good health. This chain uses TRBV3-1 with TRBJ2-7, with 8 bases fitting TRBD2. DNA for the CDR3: TGTGCCAGCAGCCAAGATAGCGGGACCGAGCAGTACTTC. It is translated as CASSQDSGTEQYF.